This is a list of T cell receptor beta chains from one sample in a study of early T cells in non-severe SARS-CoV-2 infection. TCRdb called the 5' RACE reads again in MiXCR, with one record for every CDR3 protein. The data contain about 47,000 distinct CDR3 sequences, 9.5% to 12% of them singletons. The sequencing sample was made of whole blood. These receptors originate from an adult who was a healthcare worker with PCR-confirmed SARS-CoV-2 infection or an uninfected control (not recorded which). Both conserved end residues are part of each CDR3. The D gene is left open where the match is weak. Some rows have no size entry. The others give once, few or many, or a class for an expanded clone.

CDR3	DNA	D	V	size	J
CASSLSLAKNIQYF	TGTGCCAGCAGCCTGAGTCTAGCCAAAAACATTCAGTACTTC	-	TRBV3-1	many	TRBJ2-4
CSAPGTGGAQYF	TGCAGTGCCCCCGGGACTGGGGGGGCGCAGTATTTT	TRBD2	TRBV20-1	few	TRBJ2-3
CASSPTASSYEQYF	TGTGCCAGCAGCCCCACGGCATCTTCCTACGAGCAGTACTTC	-	TRBV7-2	-	TRBJ2-7
CASSKDGLNYEQYF	TGTGCCAGCAGCAAAGACGGGCTTAACTACGAGCAGTACTTC	-	TRBV21-1	many	TRBJ2-7
CASTPRVAFF	TGTGCCAGCACCCCCCGAGTAGCTTTCTTT	-	TRBV11-2	few	TRBJ1-1
CASSERPSNQPQHF	TGCGCCAGCAGTGAGAGGCCTAGCAATCAGCCCCAGCATTTT	-	TRBV10-2	many	TRBJ1-5
CSARVLGGTNEKLFF	TGCAGTGCTAGAGTCCTGGGGGGAACTAATGAAAAACTGTTTTTT	-	TRBV20-1	-	TRBJ1-4
CSADTYRGITTDTQYF	TGCAGTGCAGATACCTACAGGGGGATAACGACAGATACGCAGTATTTT	TRBD1	TRBV20-1	-	TRBJ2-3
CASSKRTGESTDTQYF	TGTGCCAGCAGCAAACGGACGGGAGAAAGCACAGATACGCAGTATTTT	-	TRBV21-1	many	TRBJ2-3
CASSSLGSETQYF	TGTGCCAGCAGTTCACTAGGGTCAGAGACCCAGTACTTC	-	TRBV7-3	many	TRBJ2-5
CASSYSGESSYEQYF	TGTGCCAGCAGTTACTCGGGAGAAAGCTCCTACGAGCAGTACTTC	-	TRBV6-2/TRBV6-3	-	TRBJ2-7
CASSSLQGSLYEQYF	TGTGCCAGCAGTTCCCTCCAGGGATCCCTTTACGAGCAGTACTTC	-	TRBV6-2/TRBV6-3	few	TRBJ2-7
CASTPGGLGGGQETQYF	TGTGCCAGCACCCCCGGCGGTCTCGGCGGGGGCCAAGAGACCCAGTACTTC	TRBD2	TRBV7-9	many	TRBJ2-5
CSARSPGQTNEKLFF	TGCAGTGCTAGATCCCCGGGACAAACGAATGAAAAACTGTTTTTT	-	TRBV20-1	-	TRBJ1-4
CASRRQGILYEQYF	TGTGCCAGCAGACGACAGGGGATCCTCTACGAGCAGTACTTC	TRBD1	TRBV12-3/TRBV12-4	many	TRBJ2-7
CASSLWATDRQLF	TGTGCCAGCAGTTTATGGGCTACTGACAGGCAGCTCTTT	-	TRBV28	-	TRBJ1-6
CASSIDRETQYF	TGTGCCAGCAGCATAGACAGAGAGACCCAGTACTTC	-	TRBV11-2	many	TRBJ2-5
CASSNLVGDTQYF	TGTGCCAGCAGCAATCTTGTCGGAGATACGCAGTATTTT	-	TRBV11-3	-	TRBJ2-3
CASSLGRRYNEQFF	TGTGCCAGCAGCTTAGGACGGAGGTACAATGAGCAGTTCTTC	-	TRBV7-2	-	TRBJ2-1
CASSLTGFADTQYF	TGTGCCAGCAGCCTTACAGGGTTTGCAGATACGCAGTATTTT	-	TRBV12-3/TRBV12-4	many	TRBJ2-3
CASSLVRDRGKEAFF	TGTGCCAGCAGCTTGGTCCGGGACAGGGGAAAGGAAGCTTTCTTT	TRBD1	TRBV7-9	many	TRBJ1-1
CATGPPGRHEQFF	TGTGCCACCGGACCACCCGGGCGGCATGAGCAGTTCTTC	-	TRBV24-1	few	TRBJ2-1
CSVDSGGETQYF	TGCAGCGTTGACAGCGGGGGTGAGACCCAGTACTTC	TRBD2	TRBV29-1	-	TRBJ2-5
CASSKGLAGGPGQFF	TGTGCCAGCAGCAAGGGACTAGCGGGAGGGCCCGGGCAGTTCTTC	TRBD2	TRBV5-6	-	TRBJ2-1
CASRADRETEAFF	TGTGCCAGCAGGGCCGACAGGGAGACTGAAGCTTTCTTT	TRBD1	TRBV6-2/TRBV6-3	many	TRBJ1-1
CASSFGQNQPQHF	TGTGCCAGCAGCTTCGGGCAGAATCAGCCCCAGCATTTT	-	TRBV7-9	few	TRBJ1-5
CATSPSVDTEAFF	TGTGCCACCAGCCCTTCGGTGGACACTGAAGCTTTCTTT	-	TRBV15	many	TRBJ1-1
CSVEDPRGNTIYF	TGCAGCGTTGAGGACCCCAGAGGAAACACCATATATTTT	-	TRBV29-1	-	TRBJ1-3
CASSPGLNNEQFF	TGTGCCAGCAGCCCCGGACTAAACAATGAGCAGTTCTTC	-	TRBV7-9	few	TRBJ2-1
CASSPHSGSTDTQYF	TGCGCCAGCAGCCCCCATAGCGGGAGTACAGATACGCAGTATTTT	TRBD2	TRBV5-1	-	TRBJ2-3
CASSLWQGNAVRYGYTF	TGTGCCAGCAGCTTGTGGCAGGGCAACGCGGTTCGGTATGGCTACACCTTC	-	TRBV5-6	-	TRBJ1-2
CASAATGVSNEQFF	TGTGCCAGCGCGGCAACGGGAGTTAGCAATGAGCAGTTCTTC	-	TRBV6-2/TRBV6-3	-	TRBJ2-1
CASSPLLGDNQPQHF	TGTGCCAGCAGCCCCCTTTTAGGGGACAATCAGCCCCAGCATTTT	-	TRBV7-2	many	TRBJ1-5
CAWSVKGRETQYF	TGTGCCTGGAGTGTAAAAGGCCGGGAGACCCAGTACTTC	-	TRBV30	-	TRBJ2-5
CASPKATNEKLFF	TGTGCCAGCCCTAAAGCAACTAATGAAAAACTGTTTTTT	-	TRBV7-3	few	TRBJ1-4
CASSVRYYEQYF	TGTGCCAGCAGTGTGCGCTACTACGAGCAGTACTTC	-	TRBV12-3/TRBV12-4	-	TRBJ2-7
CASSSSGGAGNIQYF	TGTGCCAGCAGTTCTTCAGGGGGCGCGGGAAACATTCAGTACTTC	TRBD1	TRBV6-5	-	TRBJ2-4
CASSPASGRADEQYF	TGTGCCAGCAGCCCTGCTAGCGGGAGGGCGGACGAGCAGTACTTC	TRBD2	TRBV5-4	many	TRBJ2-7
CASSQGGDLGDTQYF	TGCGCCAGCAGCCAAGGCGGAGACTTGGGGGATACGCAGTATTTT	-	TRBV4-3	few	TRBJ2-3
CASSLRLGEQFF	TGTGCCAGCAGCTTACGTCTGGGTGAGCAGTTCTTC	-	TRBV11-1	many	TRBJ2-1
CASSPKRGGDTGELFF	TGCGCCAGTTCTCCTAAGCGGGGGGGAGACACCGGGGAGCTGTTTTTT	TRBD2	TRBV4-1	many	TRBJ2-2
CSAKERGPYNEQFF	TGCAGTGCCAAGGAGCGGGGGCCATACAATGAGCAGTTCTTC	TRBD2	TRBV20-1	-	TRBJ2-1
CASSPNLQGGEAFF	TGTGCCAGCTCACCTAACCTACAGGGGGGTGAAGCTTTCTTT	TRBD1	TRBV18	-	TRBJ1-1
CASSAQGSVAGELFF	TGTGCCAGCAGCGCACAGGGGAGCGTAGCCGGGGAGCTGTTTTTT	TRBD1	TRBV7-9	many	TRBJ2-2
CSVSQAGYTF	TGCAGCGTTTCGCAGGCCGGCTACACCTTC	-	TRBV29-1	-	TRBJ1-2
CASSQFPRGTAEAFF	TGCGCCAGCAGCCAATTTCCTCGGGGGACCGCTGAAGCTTTCTTT	-	TRBV4-3	few	TRBJ1-1
CASSLGLAGETGELFF	TGCGCCAGCAGCTTGGGACTAGCGGGGGAGACCGGGGAGCTGTTTTTT	TRBD2	TRBV5-1	few	TRBJ2-2